The present T cell receptor beta chain was sequenced within a study of blood T cell repertoires in COVID-19. Clones were read by immunoSEQ multiplex PCR, and TCRdb kept only the in-frame ones, dropping some. The data show 40,000 to 45,000 clones, more than 75% seen once. Sequencing was performed on peripheral blood. The clonotype originates from an elderly man with acute or convalescent COVID-19.

This CDR3 is CASSPGQDAGELFF. In DNA form, the CDR3 reads TGTGCCAGCAGTCCGGGACAGGATGCCGGGGAGCTGTTTTTT. V usage is TRBV6-5 and J usage is TRBJ2-2; TRBD1 matches 8 bases. CDR3 length: 14 residues. Germline loops: CDR1 MNHEY, CDR2 SVGAGI. Trimming removed 5 bases from V and 6 bases from J; junction bases left unmatched: 5.